The clone carrying this T cell receptor beta chain was counted ten times or more. Its cognate antigen is unknown. Read sequence stops 3 residues before the CDR3 end, and the germline J gene provides the missing end. Most patients and controls had Caucasian heritage. Only in-frame clones appear in the TCRdb table, and some are missing; sequencing was by immunoSEQ multiplex PCR. Found here are fewer than 50,000 clones, no singletons; the ten largest cover under 1.5%. The sample comes from a study of T cell clonality in common variable immunodeficiency. Overall study results and limits: Shared TCRbeta clones were fewer between CVID subjects than controls.

Per the germline V gene, CDR1 is DFQATT and CDR2 is SNEGSKA (reference sequence). V gave up 6 bases and J gave up 6 bases, with 10 bases separating them. The CDR3 has 11 amino acids. Sequencing input: peripheral blood mononuclear cells. This chain connects TRBV20-1 to TRBJ2-3; TRBD1 is a possible D gene (6 bases). The source of this sequence is a person between 18 and 70 years old in good health. The chain's CDR3 is CSASRGDTQYF. The DNA read from the CDR3 is TGCAGTGCATCTAGGGGGGATACG.